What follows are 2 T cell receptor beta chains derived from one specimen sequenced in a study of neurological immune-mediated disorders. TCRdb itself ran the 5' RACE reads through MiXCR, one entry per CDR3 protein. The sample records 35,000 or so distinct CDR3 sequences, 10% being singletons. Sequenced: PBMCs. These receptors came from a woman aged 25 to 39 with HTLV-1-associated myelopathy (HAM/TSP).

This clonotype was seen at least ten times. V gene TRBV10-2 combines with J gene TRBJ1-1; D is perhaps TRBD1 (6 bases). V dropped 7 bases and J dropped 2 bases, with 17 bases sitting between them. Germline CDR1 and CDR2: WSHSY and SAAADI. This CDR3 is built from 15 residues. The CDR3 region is CASTEVSTGNTEAFF. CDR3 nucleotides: TGCGCCAGCACGGAAGTTTCGACAGGTAACACTGAAGCTTTCTTT.

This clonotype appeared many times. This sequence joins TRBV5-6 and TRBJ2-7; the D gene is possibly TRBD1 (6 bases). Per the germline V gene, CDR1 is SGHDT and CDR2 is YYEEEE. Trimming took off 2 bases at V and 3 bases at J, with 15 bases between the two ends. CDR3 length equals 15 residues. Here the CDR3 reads CASSFQGLTGYEQYF. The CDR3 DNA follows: TGTGCCAGCAGCTTTCAGGGGCTAACTGGCTACGAGCAGTACTTC.